Reported below is one T cell receptor (beta chain). This sample is drawn from a study of control samples from healthy donors and cancer patients. Clones were read by immunoSEQ multiplex PCR, and TCRdb kept only the in-frame ones, dropping some. The table records about 44,000 clones, 70% to 75% of them present only once. The specimen sequenced was formalin-fixed, paraffin-embedded tissue. The source is a male donor with melanoma.

The CDR3 nucleotides read TGTGCCACTGGTACGGGGAACACCGGGGAGCTGTTTTTT. Protein sequence: CATGTGNTGELFF. The chain has TRBV18 and TRBJ2-2; D is ambiguous. The CDR3 runs to 13 residues. Looked up from germline, CDR1 is KGHSH and CDR2 is LQKENI. Trimming took off 10 bases at V and 1 base at J, with 10 bases between the two ends.